The 30 T cell receptor beta chains presented below share a single source sample, sequenced in a study of identical twins. TCRdb re-analysed the 5' RACE reads in MiXCR, keeping a single row per CDR3 protein. Among around 250,000 distinct CDR3 sequences listed, roughly 7% were seen once. The data also belong to a second study, concerning yellow fever vaccine responses in identical twins.

Sequenced input: memory (CD45RO+) T cells sorted from blood. Source of these receptors: a woman aged 18-29 years in good health.

This clonotype was seen at least ten times. The chain recombines TRBV29-1 with TRBJ2-1; maybe TRBD2 (5 bases). Germline V CDR1 and CDR2: SQVTM, ANQGSEA. The CDR3 totals 12 residues. Trimming left V 4 bases short and J 7 bases short, with 11 bases between. The CDR3 DNA is TGCAGCGTTGCGTCCCTAGCTAATGAGCAGTTCTTC. Translating gives CSVASLANEQFF.

V is TRBV11-3 and J is TRBJ2-2; unclear D gene. CDR3 size: 14 residues. Germline V lookup: CDR1 SGHNT, CDR2 YENEEA. The V gene lost 3 bases and the J gene lost 4 bases, with 9 bases spanning the gap. The CDR3 sequence: CASSFGPLTGELFF. Here the CDR3 DNA reads TGTGCCAGCAGCTTTGGCCCCCTCACCGGGGAGCTGTTTTTT.

Many counts were recorded for this clonotype. The rearrangement joins TRBV2 to TRBJ2-2; maybe TRBD2 (5 bases). The germline V gene encodes CDR1 SNHLY and CDR2 FYNNEI. V lost 3 bases and J 7 bases, leaving 9 bases between the germline ends. This CDR3 contains 13 residues. Here the CDR3 DNA reads TGTGCCAGCAGTGAGATCGCGGGCGGGGAGCTGTTTTTT. Amino acids: CASSEIAGGELFF.

The rearrangement uses TRBV25-1 and TRBJ2-7, with D perhaps matching TRBD1 (6 bases). Germline V CDR1 and CDR2: MGHDK, SYGVNS. The CDR3 runs to 14 residues. V was trimmed by 4 bases and J by 2 bases, leaving 12 bases between them. The CDR3 nucleotides read TGTGCCAGCAGTGGGTGGGACACGACCTACGAGCAGTACTTC. Translating it yields CASSGWDTTYEQYF.

This clonotype was recorded a few times. V and J are TRBV5-1 and TRBJ2-1, with D perhaps TRBD1 or TRBD2 (5 bases each). Trimming took off 0 bases at V and 8 bases at J, with 15 bases between the two ends. The germline gives CDR1 SGHRS, CDR2 YFSETQ. CDR3 length equals 15 residues. CDR3 amino acids: CASSLGGARGDEQFF. CDR3 DNA: TGCGCCAGCAGCTTGGGCGGTGCGAGGGGCGATGAGCAGTTCTTC.

This chain links TRBV19 with TRBJ2-7; 11 bases map to TRBD2. From germline, CDR1 is LNHDA and CDR2 SQIVND (reference sequence). This CDR3 comprises 15 residues. Losses at the gene ends were 8 bases for V and 6 bases for J; bases not matched to a gene: 12. Here the CDR3 reads CASSTTSGSGSEQYF. CDR3 nucleotide sequence: TGTGCCAGTTCCACCACTAGCGGGAGCGGTTCCGAGCAGTACTTC.

This clonotype was observed a few times. This chain uses TRBV29-1 with TRBJ2-5; perhaps TRBD1 as D (7 bases). Trimming stripped 7 bases from V and 1 base from J, with 16 bases between. Germline V gene data show CDR1 as SQVTM and CDR2 as ANQGSEA. The CDR3 is 14 amino acids. CDR3 coding DNA: TGCAGCGCGGGACAGTTGGGGGGCCAAGAGACCCAGTACTTC. Translation gives CSAGQLGGQETQYF.

This clonotype was counted many times. CDR3 nucleotide sequence: TGCGCCAGCAGCTCACGCCCTACCTACGAGCAGTACTTC. Its translation is CASSSRPTYEQYF. The chain couples TRBV5-1 to TRBJ2-7, with D hard to call. V dropped 3 bases and J dropped 2 bases, with 9 bases sitting between them. The germline CDR1 and CDR2 sequences are SGHRS and YFSETQ. The CDR3 runs to 13 residues.

This chain joins TRBV4-1 and TRBJ2-3; 9 bases fit TRBD2. Unmatched junction bases numbered 6, after V lost 0 bases and J lost 2 bases. The length of the CDR3 is 17 residues. The germline V gene encodes CDR1 MGHRA and CDR2 YSYEKL. The DNA of the CDR3 is TGCGCCAGCAGCCAAGACAAGGCGGGAGGGCCCACAGATACGCAGTATTTT. It yields the protein CASSQDKAGGPTDTQYF.

There are many counts of this clonotype. This rearrangement joins TRBV12-3 or TRBV12-4 to TRBJ2-7, with 11 nucleotides matching TRBD2. J gave up 5 bases and V 6 bases, and 6 bases lay outside the gene matches. This CDR3 region has 14 residues. The CDR3 region is CASRISGRVDEQYF. The CDR3 DNA reads as TGTGCCAGCAGGATTAGCGGGAGGGTAGACGAGCAGTACTTC.

This clonotype has more than one count but fewer than ten. This chain connects TRBV21-1 to TRBJ2-4; the table gives TRBD2 as D, unverified against the DNA. TRBV21-1 has pseudogene status. CDR3 size: 17 residues. DNA of the CDR3: TGTGCCAGCAGCAAACAAGGACTCAGACGGAGGGTAAACATTCAGTACTTC. It encodes CASSKQGLRRRVNIQYF.

The genes are TRBV12-3 or TRBV12-4 and TRBJ2-1; D is undetermined. CDR3 length: 19 amino acids. The CDR3 DNA reads as TGTACCTTCAGTATAACAAAACCTGGACCTCCCCGGATTTACAATGAGCAGTTCTTC. Amino acid sequence: CTFSITKPGPPRIYNEQFF.

This clonotype has a count of ten or more. V and J are TRBV4-1 and TRBJ1-6; 9 bases are shared with TRBD1. The CDR3 consists of 16 residues. Per the germline V gene, CDR1 is MGHRA and CDR2 is YSYEKL. V trimming: 0 bases; J trimming: 6 bases; junction bases outside the gene matches: 3. The CDR3 sequence is CASSQDLGQGNSPLHF. For the CDR3, the DNA is TGCGCCAGCAGCCAAGATTTGGGACAGGGTAATTCACCCCTCCACTTT.

This clonotype showed up many times. The rearrangement links TRBV27 to TRBJ2-5; no definite D call. The length of the CDR3 is 14 residues. In germline, CDR1 is MNHEY, CDR2 SMNVEV (reference sequence). Trimming cost V 5 bases and J 3 bases, with 13 bases left between them. Here the CDR3 reads CASSPGTPKETQYF. The CDR3 bases are TGTGCCAGCAGTCCAGGTACCCCAAAAGAGACCCAGTACTTC.

The V gene is TRBV5-1, the J gene TRBJ2-7; 13 bases match TRBD2. This CDR3 contains 15 residues. Trimming cost V 3 bases and J 5 bases; bases outside gene matches: 5. Germline V lookup: CDR1 SGHRS, CDR2 YFSETQ. CDR3 protein: CASSSWTSGSNEQYF. The CDR3 DNA sequence: TGCGCCAGCAGCTCGTGGACTAGCGGGAGTAACGAGCAGTACTTC.

At least ten counts were recorded for this clonotype. The chain carries TRBV29-1 and TRBJ2-2; D unclear. The CDR3 extends over 13 amino acids. Trimming took 1 base from V and 7 from J, leaving 10 bases between them. The germline V gene has CDR1 SQVTM and CDR2 ANQGSEA. This CDR3 reads CSVEVTAHGELFF. The CDR3 DNA sequence: TGCAGCGTTGAAGTAACAGCCCACGGGGAGCTGTTTTTT.

This clonotype has ten or more counts. The rearrangement uses TRBV5-5 and TRBJ1-5; no reliable D call. Germline V gene data show CDR1 as SGHKS and CDR2 as YYEKEE (reference sequence). V was shortened by 4 bases and J by 10 bases, with 15 bases between the two germline ends. The CDR3 is 13 residues long. The CDR3 DNA sequence: TGTGCCAGCAGCGTGACGGTACTTGGTCCCCAGCATTTT. Translation gives CASSVTVLGPQHF.

This clonotype turned up a few times. Here the CDR3 reads CASGLVPDGGQRFTDTQYF. Written as DNA, the CDR3 is TGTGCTAGTGGTTTGGTACCCGACGGGGGACAGCGCTTCACAGATACGCAGTATTTT. This chain connects TRBV12-5 to TRBJ2-3, with D possibly TRBD1 on 7 matching bases. Trimming shortened V by 0 bases and J by 2 bases, and 21 bases separated the two germline ends. The CDR3 consists of 19 residues. The V gene's germline CDR1 is LGHNT and CDR2 FRNRAP.

V gene TRBV7-8 combines with J gene TRBJ1-4; 9 bases are shared with TRBD1. CDR1 is SGHVS, CDR2 FQNEAQ, per germline. V dropped 0 bases and J dropped 1; count of bases not matched to a gene: 6. The CDR3 spans 18 residues. Here the CDR3 reads CASSLATGGYLTNEKLFF. The CDR3, as DNA: TGTGCCAGCAGCTTAGCTACAGGGGGCTACTTAACTAATGAAAAACTGTTTTTT.

Worth noting for this clonotype: This clone may be a read error of a much larger clone one base away. The chain combines TRBV3-1 with TRBJ2-5; 8 bases map to TRBD2. The CDR3 extends over 14 amino acids. The germline CDR1 and CDR2 sequences are LGHDT and YNNKEL (reference sequence). In DNA, the CDR3 is TGTGCCATCAGCGGGAGAGGGGTCGCAGAGACCCAGTACTTC. The encoded protein is CAISGRGVAETQYF.

V and J are TRBV7-8 and TRBJ1-1, with unresolved D. The CDR3 is 12 residues long. V lost 4 bases and J 6 bases, leaving 9 bases between the germline ends. The germline gives CDR1 SGHVS, CDR2 FQNEAQ. The CDR3, as DNA: TGTGCCAGCAGCTCGGACGCAGCTGAAGCTTTCTTT. The encoded protein is CASSSDAAEAFF.

The chain carries TRBV7-6 and TRBJ2-7; 8 bases agree with TRBD2. The germline CDR1 and CDR2 sequences are SGHVS and FNYEAQ. Trimming removed 1 base from V and 6 bases from J; junction bases left unmatched: 8. This CDR3 comprises 15 residues. CDR3 region: CASSLDVAGPFEQYF. The CDR3 DNA is TGTGCCAGCAGCTTAGATGTAGCGGGACCCTTCGAGCAGTACTTC.

This clonotype was observed at least ten times. This chain uses TRBV29-1 with TRBJ1-4; 8 bases map to TRBD1. Trimming at V came to 4 bases and at J to 5 bases, leaving 6 bases not matched to a gene. This CDR3 spans 14 amino acids. Germline CDR1 reads SQVTM; CDR2 reads ANQGSEA. This chain's CDR3 is CSVAPGGSNEKLFF. The CDR3 coding sequence is TGCAGCGTTGCCCCAGGGGGCTCGAATGAAAAACTGTTTTTT.

This clonotype was seen repeatedly, ten times or more. The gene calls are TRBV28 and TRBJ1-5; D possibly corresponds to TRBD1 (6 bases). V shed 4 bases and J shed 0 bases, with 16 bases lying between them. The CDR3 runs 17 residues. The germline V gene encodes CDR1 MDHEN and CDR2 SYDVKM. CDR3 loop: CASSWGRGTHSNQPQHF. CDR3 coding DNA: TGTGCCAGCAGTTGGGGGCGGGGGACTCATAGCAATCAGCCCCAGCATTTT.

The chain employs TRBV3-1 and TRBJ2-3; 14 bases map to TRBD2. Germline V lookup: CDR1 LGHDT, CDR2 YNNKEL (reference sequence). Trimming cost V 8 bases and J 2 bases; bases outside gene matches: 18. This CDR3 comprises 20 residues. The CDR3 here is CASALRPPGTSGSSTDTQYF. DNA of the CDR3: TGTGCCAGCGCCCTCCGGCCACCTGGGACTAGCGGGAGTTCCACAGATACGCAGTATTTT.

The table lists this clonotype with many counts. V is TRBV15 and J is TRBJ1-5, with TRBD1 matching over 8 bases. CDR3 length: 15 residues. The V gene's germline CDR1 is LNHNV and CDR2 YYDKDF (reference sequence). The trim removed 3 bases at V and 6 bases at J, leaving 7 bases unmatched. CDR3 bases: TGTGCCACCAGCAGTTGGGACAGGTCGGCTCAGCCCCAGCATTTT. Translation gives CATSSWDRSAQPQHF.

The chain couples TRBV11-3 to TRBJ2-2; TRBD2 agrees at 14 bases. The CDR3 loop spans 17 amino acids. V lost 6 bases to trimming and J lost 6 bases; unmatched junction nucleotides: 9. Germline-derived CDR1 and CDR2 are SGHNT and YENEEA. CDR3 in amino acids: CASSRGTSGSPSGELFF. For the CDR3, the DNA is TGTGCCAGCAGTCGAGGGACTAGCGGGAGCCCCTCCGGGGAGCTGTTTTTT.

The rearrangement links TRBV7-8 to TRBJ1-2; tentative D call: TRBD1 (5 bases). The CDR3 is 16 residues long. Trimming took 3 bases from V and 0 from J, leaving 14 bases between them. Per the germline V gene, CDR1 is SGHVS and CDR2 is FQNEAQ. The CDR3: CASSFGTFGANYGYTF. DNA of the CDR3: TGTGCCAGCAGCTTTGGGACCTTTGGAGCTAACTATGGCTACACCTTC.

This clonotype was detected many times. At one boundary the junction diverges from the germline segment, which might be a read error. The V and J genes are TRBV5-1 and TRBJ1-1; D might be TRBD1 (6 bases). CDR1 is SGHRS, CDR2 YFSETQ, per germline. The CDR3 has 14 residues. The CDR3 loop reads CASSSGQLNTEAFF. CDR3 DNA sequence: TGTGCCAGCAGTAGCGGACAGTTGAACACTGAAGCTTTCTTT.

This clonotype was detected many times. The V gene is TRBV12-3 or TRBV12-4, the J gene TRBJ1-5, with TRBD1 as a possible D gene (5 bases). This CDR3 region has 15 residues. V was cut by 6 bases and J by 0 bases, with 12 bases left in between. The CDR3 coding sequence is TGTGCCAGCAGGCGGGGGATGGTTAGCAATCAGCCCCAGCATTTT. It yields the protein CASRRGMVSNQPQHF.